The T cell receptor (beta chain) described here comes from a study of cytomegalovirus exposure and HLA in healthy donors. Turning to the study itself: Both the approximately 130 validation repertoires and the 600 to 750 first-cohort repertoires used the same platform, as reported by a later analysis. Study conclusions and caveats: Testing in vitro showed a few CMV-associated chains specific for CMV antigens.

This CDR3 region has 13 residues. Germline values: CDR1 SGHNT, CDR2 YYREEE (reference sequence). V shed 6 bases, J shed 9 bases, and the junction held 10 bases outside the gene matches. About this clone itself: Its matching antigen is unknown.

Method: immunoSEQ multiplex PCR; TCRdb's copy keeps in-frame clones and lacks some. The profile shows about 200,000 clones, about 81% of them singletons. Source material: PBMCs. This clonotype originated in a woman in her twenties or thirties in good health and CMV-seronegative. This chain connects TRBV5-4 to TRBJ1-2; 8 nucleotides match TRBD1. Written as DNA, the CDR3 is TGTGCCAGCACCCAAGGACAGGGTGTGAGCTACACCTTC. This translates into CASTQGQGVSYTF.